The clone carrying this T cell receptor beta chain was observed once. Its antigen is unidentified. This sample is drawn from a study of shared clonotypes between healthy human individuals. In the study overall: Aged 18 to 49, the donors were two women and three men. Study conclusions and caveats: Rarefaction curves obtained for sorted subsets showed sequencing incomplete despite large depth. Across a few donors, naive CD4 shared roughly 5.1%, naive CD8 more than 3%, memory CD4 about 2.4%, memory CD8 0.4% to 0.5%.

The protocol was immunoSEQ multiplex PCR, while the TCRdb copy is restricted to in-frame clones and leaves out a portion. The repertoire has 2 million to 2.5 million clones, more than 80% of them found once; the top ten carry 0.39%. J gave up 5 bases and V 1 base, and 5 bases lay outside the gene matches. This CDR3 spans 14 amino acids. Germline-derived CDR1 and CDR2 are PRHDT and FYEKMQ (reference sequence). Recent vaccinations or acute infections were absent in the healthy HIV-negative adult donors. The sample consisted of naive CD4+ T cells from PBMCs. Specified subset: CD45RA+ positively selected. The sequence derives from a man aged 18 to 30 in good health. Some clones in this sample may be carry-over from other donors' samples. This chain joins TRBV13 and TRBJ2-7; TRBD1 matches 7 bases. CDR3 nucleotide sequence: TGTGCCAGCAGCTTAGCACAGGGGCATGACGAGCAGTACTTC. Translation gives CASSLAQGHDEQYF. The full variable domain, completed using reference TRBV13 and TRBJ2-7, is AAGVIQSPRHLIKEKRETATLKCYPIPRHDTVYWYQQGPGQDPQFLISFYEKMQSDKGSIPDRFSAQQFSDYHSELNMSSLELGDSALYFCASSLAQGHDEQYFGPGTRLTVT.